These 18 T cell receptor beta chains came from one sample sequenced in a study of cytomegalovirus exposure and HLA in healthy donors. The PCR employed 60 Vbeta primers together with 13 Jbeta primers. TCRdb's copy holds only in-frame clones and misses some; the assay was immunoSEQ multiplex PCR. The sample includes 160,000 or so clones, roughly 87% of them seen just once. Material: PBMCs. The receptors come from a woman aged 25 to 39 in good health and CMV-seronegative.

The genes are TRBV5-4 and TRBJ1-1; D gene unclear. Looked up from germline, CDR1 is SGHNT and CDR2 is YYREEE (reference sequence). V lost 0 bases and J lost 4, with 10 bases in between. There are 14 residues in the CDR3. The CDR3: CASSLDRSGTEAFF. The CDR3 bases are TGTGCCAGCAGCTTGGACAGAAGTGGCACTGAAGCTTTCTTT.

The genes are TRBV30 and TRBJ2-3, with 11 bases matching TRBD2. The germline V gene encodes CDR1 GTSNPN and CDR2 SVGIG (reference sequence). This CDR3 has 17 amino acids. J gave up 1 base and V 3 bases, and 9 bases lay outside the gene matches. This chain's CDR3 is CAWSLGLTSGGTDTQYF. In DNA form, the CDR3 reads TGTGCCTGGAGCCTAGGGTTGACTAGCGGGGGCACAGATACGCAGTATTTT.

This chain joins TRBV4-2 and TRBJ2-5; 11 bases are shared with TRBD1. V was pared by 6 bases and J by 4 bases, with 10 bases of the junction left unmatched. CDR1 and CDR2 (germline): LGHNA, YNFKEQ. CDR3 length equals 16 residues. This CDR3 is CASRTTGTGGGETQYF. The CDR3 nucleotides are TGTGCCAGCAGGACAACCGGGACAGGGGGAGGAGAGACCCAGTACTTC.

This chain uses TRBV7-9 with TRBJ1-2, with TRBD1 as a possible D gene (5 bases). The CDR3 is 14 amino acids. Trimming pared 3 bases from V and 5 bases from J, leaving 13 bases between. Germline V gives CDR1 SEHNR, CDR2 FQNEAQ (reference sequence). CDR3 bases: TGTGCCAGCAGCTTGGAGGGGCTCCCTTATGGCTACACCTTC. Its protein product is CASSLEGLPYGYTF. Full variable domain (remainder filled in from reference TRBV7-9 and TRBJ1-2): DTGVSQNPRHKITKRGQNVTFRCDPISEHNRLYWYRQTLGQGPEFLTYFQNEAQLEKSRLLSDRFSAERPKGSFSTLEIQRTEQGDSAMYLCASSLEGLPYGYTFGSGTRLTVV.

The rearrangement uses TRBV18 and TRBJ2-5; possibly TRBD2 for D (6 bases). The CDR3 runs to 12 residues. Germline loops: CDR1 KGHSH, CDR2 LQKENI. The V end was cut by 5 bases, the J end by 5 bases, with 9 bases between. The CDR3 DNA reads as TGTGCCAGCTCAGAACTAGCCGAGACCCAGTACTTC. As protein: CASSELAETQYF. The full variable domain, in which reference TRBV18 and TRBJ2-5 provide the parts outside the CDR3, is NAGVMQNPRHLVRRRGQEARLRCSPMKGHSHVYWYRQLPEEGLKFMVYLQKENIIDESGMPKERFSAEFPKEGPSILRIQQVVRGDSAAYFCASSELAETQYFGPGTRLLVL.

V and J are TRBV29-1 and TRBJ1-1, with 7 bases identical to TRBD1. Germline CDR1 and CDR2: SQVTM and ANQGSEA. After removal of 8 bases from V and 3 bases from J, the junction contained 6 bases not matched to a gene. This CDR3 spans 12 amino acids. CDR3 coding DNA: TGCAGCACTAGACAGGGTGACACTGAAGCTTTCTTT. Amino acid sequence: CSTRQGDTEAFF.

The CDR3 here is CASSWADRGKVFTF. The CDR3 region has the DNA TGTGCCAGCAGCTGGGCGGACAGGGGGAAGGTTTTTACCTTC. V and J are TRBV7-9 and TRBJ1-2; 10 bases are a match to TRBD1. There are 14 residues in the CDR3. V shed 4 bases, J shed 14 bases, and the junction held 13 bases outside the gene matches. CDR1 and CDR2 from the germline V gene are SEHNR and FQNEAQ (reference sequence).

This sequence joins TRBV5-1 and TRBJ2-5; unclear D gene. The DNA end favors TRBJ2-7, so the J call may be wrong. This CDR3 has 14 residues. Germline V CDR1 and CDR2: SGHRS, YFSETQ. The CDR3 nucleotides read TGCGCCAGCAGTCTGGGCAGACAAACCTACGAGCAGTACTTC. This gives the protein CASSLGRQTYEQYF.

V and J are TRBV29-1 and TRBJ2-2; TRBD2 might be the D (6 bases). The CDR3 consists of 16 residues. Germline CDR1 SQVTM, CDR2 ANQGSEA. Trimming shortened V by 0 bases and J by 4 bases, and 15 bases separated the two germline ends. The CDR3 DNA follows: TGCAGCGTTGAAGATCTGGGGGGTTCACTCACCGGGGAGCTGTTTTTT. Translation gives CSVEDLGGSLTGELFF.

The chain joins TRBV18 to TRBJ2-3; 11 bases map to TRBD2. Germline-derived CDR1 and CDR2 are KGHSH and LQKENI. The trim removed 2 bases at V and 1 base at J, leaving 5 bases unmatched. The CDR3 runs 17 residues. This CDR3 is CASSPIAGGPGTDTQYF. Here the CDR3 DNA reads TGTGCCAGCTCACCAATAGCGGGAGGGCCAGGCACAGATACGCAGTATTTT.

The chain links TRBV19 to TRBJ2-1, with D possibly TRBD1 on 5 matching bases. The germline CDR1 and CDR2 sequences are LNHDA and SQIVND (reference sequence). V shed 6 bases and J shed 0 bases, with 12 bases lying between them. This CDR3 has 15 residues. CDR3 in amino acids: CASSVTGSSYNEQFF. The CDR3, as DNA: TGTGCCAGTAGCGTTACAGGAAGCTCCTACAATGAGCAGTTCTTC.

This chain uses TRBV7-7 with TRBJ2-7; D might be TRBD1 (6 bases). V lost 2 bases and J 2 bases, leaving 13 bases between the germline ends. Germline CDR1 is SSHAT and CDR2 is FNYEAQ (reference sequence). The CDR3 runs 15 residues. The CDR3 spells CASSLKGDPTYEQYF. The CDR3 nucleotides are TGTGCCAGCAGCTTAAAGGGGGACCCAACCTACGAGCAGTACTTC.

The chain couples TRBV19 to TRBJ1-1; the match to TRBD1 covers 9 bases. The CDR3 extends over 13 amino acids. J lost 1 base, V lost 10 bases, and 4 bases had no gene match. The germline gives CDR1 LNHDA, CDR2 SQIVND (reference sequence). CDR3 in DNA: TGTGCCACCCTGACAGGGGGGAACACTGAAGCTTTCTTT. Translation: CATLTGGNTEAFF.

The V gene is TRBV7-6, the J gene TRBJ2-5; D is unclear. Trimming pared 2 bases from V and 5 bases from J, leaving 6 bases between. Germline assignment: CDR1 SGHVS and CDR2 FNYEAQ. CDR3 length equals 12 residues. In DNA, the CDR3 is TGTGCCAGCAGCTTACATGGCGAGACCCAGTACTTC. This encodes CASSLHGETQYF.

This rearrangement joins TRBV7-8 to TRBJ2-7; 11 bases align to TRBD2. With V trimmed by 1 base and J by 6 bases, 8 bases remained unmatched. Germline V CDR1 and CDR2: SGHVS, FQNEAQ. The CDR3 covers 16 residues. CDR3 protein: CASSLVGSGGAGEQYF. The DNA of the CDR3 is TGTGCCAGCAGCTTAGTTGGTAGCGGGGGGGCCGGCGAGCAGTACTTC.

This clone appeared once. J is TRBJ2-2 and V is TRBV7-6; 12 positions agree with TRBD2. In germline, CDR1 is SGHVS, CDR2 FNYEAQ. Losses at the gene ends were 5 bases for V and 6 bases for J; bases not matched to a gene: 16. This CDR3 region has 19 residues. CDR3 region: CASSPRPGLAGRQAGELFF. In nucleotides, the CDR3 is TGTGCCAGCAGCCCCCGGCCGGGACTAGCGGGTCGTCAGGCCGGGGAGCTGTTTTTT.

The chain employs TRBV27 and TRBJ2-1; 7 bases line up with TRBD2. The V and J ends lost 4 bases and 10 bases, in that order; junction bases with no gene match: 13. The CDR3 runs 15 residues. Germline V gene lookup returns CDR1 MNHEY and CDR2 SMNVEV (reference sequence). The CDR3: CASSSQLWGSGEQFF. The DNA of the CDR3 is TGTGCCAGCAGTTCCCAACTCTGGGGTAGCGGGGAGCAGTTCTTC.

This clone was found once. The chain joins TRBV4-1 to TRBJ2-1, with TRBD2 matching 14 bases. The CDR3 is made up of 18 amino acids. Trimming took 2 bases from V and 1 from J; bases not matched to a gene: 4. Germline CDR1 and CDR2: MGHRA and YSYEKL. For the CDR3, the DNA is TGCGCCAGCAGCCAATCGGGACTAGCGGGAGTTTCCTACAATGAGCAGTTCTTC. This encodes CASSQSGLAGVSYNEQFF.